This TCR beta chain was identified during a study of T cell responses to AZD1222 COVID-19 vaccine. Whole-study results and caveats: A mostly white British donor set with more females was recruited, and clonal diversity was possibly underestimated.

Some clones are missing from TCRdb's copy, which holds only in-frame ones; the method was immunoSEQ multiplex PCR. The repertoire holds 150,000 to 200,000 clones, with less than 95% as singletons. Concerning this clone: Its antigen is currently unknown.

Germline V gene sequence: CDR1 MNHEY, CDR2 SMNVEV (reference sequence). V lost 8 bases to trimming and J lost 4 bases; unmatched junction nucleotides: 14. The CDR3 length is 16 residues. The starting material was peripheral blood, obtained 28 days after the second AZD1222 dose. The J gene is TRBJ1-5, the V gene TRBV27, with 7 positions matching TRBD1. The receptor was derived from an adult who received the AZD1222 COVID-19 vaccine. In nucleotides, the CDR3 is TGTGCCAGCCGCTTCGACGCGGGACAGCCGAATCAGCCCCAGCATTTT. Residues: CASRFDAGQPNQPQHF.